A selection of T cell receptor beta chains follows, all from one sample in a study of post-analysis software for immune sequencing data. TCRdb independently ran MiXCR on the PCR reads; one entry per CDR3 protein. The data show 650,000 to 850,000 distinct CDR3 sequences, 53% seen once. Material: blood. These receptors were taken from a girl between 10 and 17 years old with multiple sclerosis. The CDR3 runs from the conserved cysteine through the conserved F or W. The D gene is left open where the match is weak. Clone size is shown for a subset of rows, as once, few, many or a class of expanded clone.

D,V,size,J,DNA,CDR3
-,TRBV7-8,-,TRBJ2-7,TGTGCCAGCAGCTTAGCCCTCACCGGAGGGTCCTACGAGCAGTACTTC,CASSLALTGGSYEQYF
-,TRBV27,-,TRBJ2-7,TGTGCCAGCAGTGGCACAGAGAACTACGAGCAGTACTTC,CASSGTENYEQYF
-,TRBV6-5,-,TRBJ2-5,TGTGCCAGCAGTTACAGTTTTGGCGGAGAGACCCAGTACTTC,CASSYSFGGETQYF
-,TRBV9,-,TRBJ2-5,TGTGCCAGCAGCGACCGGGCCGGGCAAGAGACCCAGTACTTC,CASSDRAGQETQYF
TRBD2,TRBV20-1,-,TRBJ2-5,TGCAGTGCCGGGACTAGCGGGGGCTCTGGGCAGACCCAGTACTTC,CSAGTSGGSGQTQYF
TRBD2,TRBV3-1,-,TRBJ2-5,TGTGCCGGCAGCCAAACCCGGGAGGAAGAGACCCAGTACTTC,CAGSQTREEETQYF
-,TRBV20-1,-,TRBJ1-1,TGCAGTGCTAGAGATTGGGGGGCTGAAGCTTTCTTT,CSARDWGAEAFF
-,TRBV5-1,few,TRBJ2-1,TGCGCCAGCAGCTTGGCGGTAGTCAATGAGCAGTTCTTC,CASSLAVVNEQFF
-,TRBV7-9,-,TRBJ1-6,TGTGCCAGCAGCCCTTTAACGAGCTCCTATAATTCACCCCTCCACTTT,CASSPLTSSYNSPLHF
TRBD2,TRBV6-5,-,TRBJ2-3,TGTGCCAGCAGCAGACTAGCGGGAGGCGCAGATACGCAGTATTTT,CASSRLAGGADTQYF
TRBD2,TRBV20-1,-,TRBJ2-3,TGCAGTGCTAGAGATGATGGCGGGGGGGGCACAGATACGCAGTATTTT,CSARDDGGGGTDTQYF
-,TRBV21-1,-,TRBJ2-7,TGTGCCAGCAGCGAGGGAGGCGGGTCCGAGCAGTACTTC,CASSEGGGSEQYF
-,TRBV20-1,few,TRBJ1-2,TGCAGTGCTAGAGCCGGAGTCTATGGCTACACCTTC,CSARAGVYGYTF
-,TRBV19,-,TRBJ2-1,TGTGCCAGTAGTATTCAGGGCCTTTACTACAATGAGCAGTTCTTC,CASSIQGLYYNEQFF
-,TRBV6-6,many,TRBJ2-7,TGTGCCAGCAGTTACGCAGGGAGCTCCTACGAGCAGTACTTC,CASSYAGSSYEQYF
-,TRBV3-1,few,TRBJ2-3,TGTGCCAGCAGCCAATCTAGCAGCACAGATACGCAGTATTTT,CASSQSSSTDTQYF
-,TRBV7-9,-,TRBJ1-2,TGTGCCAGCAGCCCTCCTAGGGACATCCATGGCTACACCTTC,CASSPPRDIHGYTF
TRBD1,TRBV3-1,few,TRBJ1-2,TGTGCCAGCAGCCAGCCCGGGACAGGGAACTATGGCTACACCTTC,CASSQPGTGNYGYTF
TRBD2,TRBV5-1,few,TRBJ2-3,TGCGCCAGCAGTCTGACTAGCGGGGGCGAGAATACGCAGTATTTT,CASSLTSGGENTQYF
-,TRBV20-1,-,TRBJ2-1,TGCAGTGCCGCCCAGACCGACCAGGGTTACAATGAGCAGTTCTTC,CSAAQTDQGYNEQFF
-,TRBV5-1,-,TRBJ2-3,TGCGCCAGCAGCTTGACGGGAGGGACAGGGTTTCCAGATACGCAGTATTTT,CASSLTGGTGFPDTQYF
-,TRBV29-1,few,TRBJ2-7,TGCAGCGTAACCGACAGCGGCGAGCAGTACTTC,CSVTDSGEQYF
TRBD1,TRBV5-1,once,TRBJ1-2,TGCGCCAGCAGCTTAGACTTACTGGGACAGGGGTCTAGCGGCTACACCTTC,CASSLDLLGQGSSGYTF
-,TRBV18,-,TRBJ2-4,TGTGCCAGCTCACCAGAACCACTAGCCAAAAACATTCAGTACTTC,CASSPEPLAKNIQYF
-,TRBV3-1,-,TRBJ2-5,TGTGCCAGCAGCCCGAACCGGGCCCTCAAGGCGGGTGAGCAGTACTTC,CASSPNRALKAGEQYF
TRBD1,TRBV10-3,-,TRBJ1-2,TGTGCCATCAGCCTTGCGGCGGGACAGCCTAACTGGGGCTACACCTTC,CAISLAAGQPNWGYTF
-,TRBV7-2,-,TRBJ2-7,TGTGCCAGCAGCCCTCGCAGGGGTACCTACGAGCAGTACTTC,CASSPRRGTYEQYF
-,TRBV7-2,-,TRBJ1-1,TGTGCCGGCAGCCCGGGACACCCGTACACTGAAGCTTTCTTT,CAGSPGHPYTEAFF